This T cell receptor beta chain is from a study of cytomegalovirus exposure and HLA in healthy donors. The CDR3 sequence is 13 residues long. The V gene lost 0 bases and the J gene lost 7 bases, with 7 bases spanning the gap. Germline V gives CDR1 SNHLY, CDR2 FYNNEI. This clone has just a few counts. PCR involved 60 Vbeta and 13 Jbeta primers. Sequenced by immunoSEQ multiplex PCR; TCRdb stores in-frame clones only, minus some. In the table there are 200,000 to 250,000 clones, roughly 80% of which are singletons. The sequence was obtained from a man in his fifties in good health and CMV-seronegative. Source material: PBMCs. The rearrangement uses TRBV2 and TRBJ1-5; the D is unclear. As DNA, the CDR3 is TGTGCCAGCAGTGAAGCCCGACAACAGCCCCAGCATTTT. Amino acids: CASSEARQQPQHF. Full variable domain (rest looked up from reference TRBV2 and TRBJ1-5): EPEVTQTPSHQVTQMGQEVILRCVPISNHLYFYWYRQILGQKVEFLVSFYNNEISEKSEIFDDQFSVERPDGSNFTLKIRSTKLEDSAMYFCASSEARQQPQHFGDGTRLSIL.